The 27 T cell receptor beta chains below were found in one sample sequenced in a study of technical replicates of blood from several donors. Measured with immunoSEQ multiplex PCR; TCRdb has only the in-frame clones, and not every one. Of tens of thousands of clones in the sample, just under 97% are singletons; the top ten hold 0.2% to 0.25%. The specimen was T cells isolated from PBMCs. The receptors here all came from a human donor in good health.

The CDR3 DNA is TGTGCCAGCAGCGCCCGGGGGAGTGTCGCAGATACGCAGTATTTT. Translating it yields CASSARGSVADTQYF. V and J are TRBV7-3 and TRBJ2-3; tentative D call: TRBD2 (6 bases). Trimming left V 5 bases short and J 4 bases short, with 16 bases between. The CDR3 length is 15 residues. Germline lookup yields CDR1 SGHTA and CDR2 FQGTGA. The whole variable domain, filled in from reference TRBV7-3 and TRBJ2-3, reads GAGVSQTPSNKVTEKGKYVELRCDPISGHTALYWYRQSLGQGPEFLIYFQGTGAADDSGLPNDRFFAVRPEGSVSTLKIQRTERGDSAVYLCASSARGSVADTQYFGPGTRLTVL.

The chain is built from TRBV11-3 and TRBJ2-4, with 7 bases that match TRBD1. The CDR3 consists of 14 residues. In germline, CDR1 is SGHNT, CDR2 YENEEA. Unmatched junction bases numbered 1, after V lost 4 bases and J lost 1 base. CDR3 sequence: CASSSTGAKNIQYF. The CDR3 coding sequence is TGTGCCAGCAGCTCGACAGGGGCCAAAAACATTCAGTACTTC.

The gene calls are TRBV19 and TRBJ1-2, with D possibly matching TRBD1 (6 bases). The CDR3 is 15 residues long. CDR1 LNHDA and CDR2 SQIVND come from the germline V gene (reference sequence). Trimming shortened V by 5 bases and J by 0 bases, and 13 bases separated the two germline ends. The CDR3 region has the DNA TGTGCCAGTAGTTGGCCAGGGGCCTCTAACTATGGCTACACCTTC. It is translated as CASSWPGASNYGYTF. Together with reference TRBV19 and TRBJ1-2, the CDR3 gives the full variable domain: DGGITQSPKYLFRKEGQNVTLSCEQNLNHDAMYWYRQDPGQGLRLIYYSQIVNDFQKGDIAEGYSVSREKKESFPLTVTSAQKNPTAFYLCASSWPGASNYGYTFGSGTRLTVV.

The rearrangement links TRBV28 to TRBJ2-7; possible D gene TRBD2, 6 bases. The length of the CDR3 is 14 residues. V was clipped by 6 bases and J by 0 bases, with 12 bases between them. Germline-derived CDR1 and CDR2 are MDHEN and SYDVKM. The CDR3 protein is CASSIDGSSYEQYF. CDR3 nucleotides: TGTGCCAGCAGCATCGACGGGAGCTCCTACGAGCAGTACTTC.

The V and J genes are TRBV18 and TRBJ2-3; 10 bases agree with TRBD1. Trimming removed 6 bases from V and 1 base from J; junction bases left unmatched: 1. The CDR3 is made up of 14 amino acids. CDR1 and CDR2 from the germline V gene are KGHSH and LQKENI. CDR3 coding DNA: TGTGCCAGCTCGGGGACAGGGGGCACAGATACGCAGTATTTT. Encoded protein: CASSGTGGTDTQYF.

The chain joins TRBV11-3 to TRBJ1-1; TRBD1 might be the D (5 bases). In germline, CDR1 is SGHNT, CDR2 YENEEA. This CDR3 has 11 residues. The germline V and J ends were trimmed by 4 bases and 7 bases, with 7 bases remaining between them. In DNA form, the CDR3 reads TGTGCCAGCAGCTCGGGACTTGAAGCTTTCTTT. Its protein is CASSSGLEAFF.

The V gene is TRBV28, the J gene TRBJ2-5; TRBD1 matches at 8 bases. Germline assignment: CDR1 MDHEN and CDR2 SYDVKM. The length of the CDR3 is 16 residues. With V trimmed by 4 bases and J by 3 bases, 10 bases remained unmatched. The CDR3 loop reads CASSSPGGASEETQYF. Written as DNA, the CDR3 is TGTGCCAGCAGTTCACCAGGGGGCGCTTCAGAAGAGACCCAGTACTTC.

CDR3: CASSRSEKLFF. The CDR3 coding sequence is TGTGCCAGTAGTCGGTCCGAAAAACTGTTTTTT. The chain employs TRBV6-1 and TRBJ1-4; D ambiguous. The CDR3 consists of 11 residues. V lost 9 bases, J lost 8 bases, and 10 bases lay in between. The germline V gene has CDR1 MNHNS and CDR2 SASEGT.

This sequence joins TRBV7-8 and TRBJ1-4, with 7 bases matching TRBD1. The CDR3 length is 12 residues. The V and J ends lost 5 bases and 14 bases, in that order; junction bases with no gene match: 8. Germline CDR1 SGHVS, CDR2 FQNEAQ. CDR3 residues: CASSPGTVGLFF. The CDR3 DNA reads TGTGCCAGCAGCCCCGGGACAGTCGGGCTGTTTTTT.

The rearrangement uses TRBV7-9 and TRBJ2-7; TRBD2 is a possible D gene (7 bases). Per germline, CDR1 SEHNR and CDR2 FQNEAQ (reference sequence). V was clipped by 4 bases and J by 3 bases, with 22 bases between them. This CDR3 is built from 17 residues. CDR3 DNA sequence: TGTGCCAGCAGCTCCGGGGGGCGCAGCGGAGCAATCTACGAGCAGTACTTC. This sequence encodes CASSSGGRSGAIYEQYF.

This chain uses TRBV5-1 with TRBJ2-5; TRBD1 aligns across 9 bases. Germline loops: CDR1 SGHRS, CDR2 YFSETQ. CDR3 length equals 15 residues. The V segment lost 0 bases and the J segment 0 bases; nucleotides outside the gene matches: 0. In DNA, the CDR3 is TGCGCCAGCAGCTTGGGGACAGGGGACCAAGAGACCCAGTACTTC. Protein: CASSLGTGDQETQYF.

The chain combines TRBV28 with TRBJ2-7; 8 bases line up with TRBD1. Germline V CDR1 and CDR2: MDHEN, SYDVKM. The ends lost 6 bases at V and 2 bases at J; junction bases unmatched: 9. The length of the CDR3 is 15 residues. The CDR3 bases are TGTGCCAGCAGAAATCGGACAGGGTCAGCCTACGAGCAGTACTTC. It is translated as CASRNRTGSAYEQYF.

The chain joins TRBV21-1 to TRBJ2-2; TRBD2 is taken as the D call from the table, unchecked against the DNA. TRBV21-1 represents a pseudogene. The CDR3 loop spans 18 amino acids. The DNA for the CDR3 is TGTGCCAGCAGCTTACAGGGACTAGCGGGGGTGAACACCGGGGAGCTGTTTTTT. As protein: CASSLQGLAGVNTGELFF.

CDR3 sequence (DNA): TGTGCCAGCAGTGACGGACAGACCAACACAGATACGCAGTATTTT. Translation: CASSDGQTNTDTQYF. This chain links TRBV6-4 with TRBJ2-3; the D gene is possibly TRBD1 (6 bases). Germline V gene sequence: CDR1 MRHNA, CDR2 SNTAGT. V was clipped by 2 bases and J by 2 bases, with 11 bases between them. CDR3 size: 15 residues.

The V and J genes are TRBV7-9 and TRBJ2-2, with D possibly matching TRBD2 (5 bases). The CDR3 length is 15 residues. CDR1 and CDR2 (germline): SEHNR, FQNEAQ (reference sequence). V lost 5 bases and J 2 bases, leaving 12 bases between the germline ends. This CDR3 is CASSDRDTNTGELFF. The CDR3 bases are TGTGCCAGCAGCGACCGGGATACAAACACCGGGGAGCTGTTTTTT.

The rearrangement joins TRBV7-2 to TRBJ2-7; D perhaps matches TRBD1 (5 bases). Trimming stripped 0 bases from V and 6 bases from J, with 12 bases between. In germline, CDR1 is SGHTA, CDR2 FQGNSA. CDR3 length equals 14 residues. The CDR3 nucleotides read TGTGCCAGCAGCTTAGCCGACAGACCTTTCGAGCAGTACTTC. This translates into CASSLADRPFEQYF.

This chain connects TRBV19 to TRBJ1-5; the match to TRBD1 covers 7 bases. The ends lost 2 bases at V and 2 bases at J; junction bases unmatched: 3. The CDR3 length is 15 residues. The germline gives CDR1 LNHDA, CDR2 SQIVND (reference sequence). Written as DNA, the CDR3 is TGTGCCAGTAGTATACCAGACAGGGGCAATCAGCCCCAGCATTTT. This sequence encodes CASSIPDRGNQPQHF. Full variable domain (missing parts from reference TRBV19 and TRBJ1-5): DGGITQSPKYLFRKEGQNVTLSCEQNLNHDAMYWYRQDPGQGLRLIYYSQIVNDFQKGDIAEGYSVSREKKESFPLTVTSAQKNPTAFYLCASSIPDRGNQPQHFGDGTRLSIL.

This chain links TRBV10-3 with TRBJ2-5, with no clear D. The length of the CDR3 is 11 residues. The V gene's germline CDR1 is ENHRY and CDR2 SYGVKD. The V and J ends lost 8 bases and 4 bases respectively, with 8 bases between them. CDR3 in amino acids: CAIANGETQYF. CDR3 nucleotide sequence: TGTGCCATCGCGAACGGAGAGACCCAGTACTTC.

The V call is TRBV29-1, the J call TRBJ2-3; 13 nucleotides match TRBD2. The germline V gene encodes CDR1 SQVTM and CDR2 ANQGSEA. The CDR3 totals 20 residues. J gave up 5 bases and V 7 bases, and 24 bases lay outside the gene matches. In DNA, the CDR3 is TGCAGCGCTTCGGGATTTTTTTTGGGACTAGCGGGATCAGCTGGAGATACGCAGTATTTT. It yields the protein CSASGFFLGLAGSAGDTQYF.

Of note for this clone: At one end, the junction sequence differs from germline, possibly due to a read error. The rearrangement links TRBV6-1 to TRBJ2-1; TRBD2 matches 10 bases. From germline, CDR1 is MNHNS and CDR2 SASEGT. The CDR3 has 15 amino acids. CDR3 sequence (DNA): TGTGCCGGCAGTGAATGGCCTAGCGGGAGCAATGAGCAGTTCTTC. Translation gives CAGSEWPSGSNEQFF.

The chain recombines TRBV7-9 with TRBJ2-7; 8 bases are shared with TRBD1. CDR3 length: 15 residues. V lost 5 bases and J lost 0; bases outside the gene matches: 6. CDR1 and CDR2 (germline): SEHNR, FQNEAQ (reference sequence). The CDR3 loop is CASSQGQGNSYEQYF. CDR3 DNA: TGTGCCAGCAGCCAAGGACAGGGTAACTCCTACGAGCAGTACTTC.

This chain connects TRBV10-3 to TRBJ2-2, with 8 bases identical to TRBD2. Per germline, CDR1 ENHRY and CDR2 SYGVKD. The CDR3 length is 15 residues. With V trimmed by 0 bases and J by 6 bases, 3 bases remained unmatched. CDR3: CAISESAREAGELFF. CDR3 DNA sequence: TGTGCCATCAGTGAGTCGGCGCGGGAGGCCGGGGAGCTGTTTTTT.

The J gene is TRBJ2-1, the V gene TRBV28; TRBD1 might be the D (5 bases). Germline V gene data show CDR1 as MDHEN and CDR2 as SYDVKM. Trimming stripped 2 bases from V and 6 bases from J, with 11 bases between. The CDR3 covers 14 residues. The CDR3 DNA follows: TGTGCCAGCAGTTTAGCCGGACAAGGCAATGAGCAGTTCTTC. Its translation is CASSLAGQGNEQFF. Full variable domain (rest looked up from reference TRBV28 and TRBJ2-1): DVKVTQSSRYLVKRTGEKVFLECVQDMDHENMFWYRQDPGLGLRLIYFSYDVKMKEKGDIPEGYSVSREKKERFSLILESASTNQTSMYLCASSLAGQGNEQFFGPGTRLTVL.

The chain has TRBV28 and TRBJ1-1, with D possibly matching TRBD1 (6 bases). Trimming cost V 4 bases and J 4 bases, with 16 bases left between them. Germline V CDR1 and CDR2: MDHEN, SYDVKM. CDR3 size: 15 residues. CDR3 nucleotide sequence: TGTGCCAGCAGTTCCCCCATGGGGGCAGGCACTGAAGCTTTCTTT. Protein sequence: CASSSPMGAGTEAFF. The entire variable domain, with the rest obtained from reference TRBV28 and TRBJ1-1, is as follows: DVKVTQSSRYLVKRTGEKVFLECVQDMDHENMFWYRQDPGLGLRLIYFSYDVKMKEKGDIPEGYSVSREKKERFSLILESASTNQTSMYLCASSSPMGAGTEAFFGQGTRLTVV.

The chain carries TRBV6-5 and TRBJ1-1; 7 bases map to TRBD1. Germline V CDR1 and CDR2: MNHEY, SVGAGI. This CDR3 has 14 amino acids. The J segment lost 1 base and the V segment lost 6 bases, leaving 5 bases of the junction unmatched. CDR3 DNA sequence: TGTGCCAGCAGGATCAGACAGGGGAACACTGAAGCTTTCTTT. This translates into CASRIRQGNTEAFF.

This clone was detected once. V gene TRBV10-3 combines with J gene TRBJ2-7, with TRBD2 as a possible D gene (5 bases). This CDR3 contains 13 residues. The germline V gene encodes CDR1 ENHRY and CDR2 SYGVKD. V lost 7 bases to trimming and J lost 2 bases, with 12 bases between them. This CDR3 is CAITNGETYEQYF. The CDR3 DNA reads TGTGCCATCACAAATGGGGAGACCTACGAGCAGTACTTC.

The J gene is TRBJ2-1, the V gene TRBV4-2; tentative D call: TRBD2 (7 bases). The germline CDR1 and CDR2 sequences are LGHNA and YNFKEQ. V was pared by 1 base and J by 0 bases, with 10 bases between. The CDR3 runs to 16 residues. The CDR3 loop is CASSQGAGASYNEQFF. In DNA, the CDR3 is TGTGCCAGCAGCCAAGGGGCGGGGGCCTCCTACAATGAGCAGTTCTTC.